Given below is one T cell receptor beta chain in context. Germline CDR1 is LGHNA and CDR2 is YSLEER. The ends lost 0 bases at V and 4 bases at J; junction bases unmatched: 7. This CDR3 has 17 amino acids. The sample is drawn from a study of T cell responses to AZD1222 COVID-19 vaccine. The table came from immunoSEQ multiplex PCR; TCRdb's copy has only in-frame clones and leaves some out. The sample lists about 180,000 clones; more than 80% were seen once. The input for sequencing was peripheral blood, taken on day 0 of AZD1222 vaccination. This receptor was taken from an adult in good health. The chain employs TRBV4-3 and TRBJ2-3; 10 bases agree with TRBD2. The DNA for the CDR3 is TGCGCCAGCAGCCAAGAACCCAGCGGGGGGGCCGCAGATACGCAGTATTTT. It translates to CASSQEPSGGAADTQYF.